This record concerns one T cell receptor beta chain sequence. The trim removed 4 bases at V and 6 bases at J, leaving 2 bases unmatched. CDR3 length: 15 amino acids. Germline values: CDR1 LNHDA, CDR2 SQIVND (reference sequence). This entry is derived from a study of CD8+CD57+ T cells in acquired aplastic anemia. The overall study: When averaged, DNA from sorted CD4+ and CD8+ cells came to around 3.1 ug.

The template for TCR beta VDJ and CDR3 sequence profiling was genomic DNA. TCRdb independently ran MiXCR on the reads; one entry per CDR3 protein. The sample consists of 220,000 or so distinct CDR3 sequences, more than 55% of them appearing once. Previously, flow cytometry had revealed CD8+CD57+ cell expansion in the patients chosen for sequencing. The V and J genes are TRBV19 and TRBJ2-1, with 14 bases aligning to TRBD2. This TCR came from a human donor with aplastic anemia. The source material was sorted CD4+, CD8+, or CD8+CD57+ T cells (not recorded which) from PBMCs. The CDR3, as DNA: TGTGCCAGTAGTAACGGACTAGCGGGAGGCAATGAGCAGTTCTTC. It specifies CASSNGLAGGNEQFF. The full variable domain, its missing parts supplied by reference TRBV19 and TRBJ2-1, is DGGITQSPKYLFRKEGQNVTLSCEQNLNHDAMYWYRQDPGQGLRLIYYSQIVNDFQKGDIAEGYSVSREKKESFPLTVTSAQKNPTAFYLCASSNGLAGGNEQFFGPGTRLTVL.